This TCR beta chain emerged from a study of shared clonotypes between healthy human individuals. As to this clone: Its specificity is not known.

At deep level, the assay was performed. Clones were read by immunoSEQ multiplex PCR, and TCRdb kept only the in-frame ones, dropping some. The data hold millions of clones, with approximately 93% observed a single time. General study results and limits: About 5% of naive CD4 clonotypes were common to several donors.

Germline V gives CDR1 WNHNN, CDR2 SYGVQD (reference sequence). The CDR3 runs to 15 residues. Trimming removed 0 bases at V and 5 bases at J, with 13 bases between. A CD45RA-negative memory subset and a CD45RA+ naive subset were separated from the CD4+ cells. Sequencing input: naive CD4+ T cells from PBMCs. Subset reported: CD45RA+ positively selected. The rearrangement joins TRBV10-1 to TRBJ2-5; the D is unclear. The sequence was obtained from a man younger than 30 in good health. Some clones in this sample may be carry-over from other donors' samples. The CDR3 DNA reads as TGCGCCAGCAGTGAGTCGAAGGCCACAAGGGAGACCCAGTACTTC. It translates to CASSESKATRETQYF.